This record concerns one T cell receptor beta chain sequence. This sample stems from a study of blood T cell repertoires in COVID-19. Study summary: PBMCs, B-cell-depleted T cells, or T cells provided the cDNA or gDNA that made up the material.

Only in-frame clones appear in the TCRdb table, and some are missing; sequencing was by immunoSEQ multiplex PCR. The sample holds about 270,000 clones, 85% to 90% seen once. V was pared by 1 base and J by 3 bases, with 13 bases of the junction left unmatched. The CDR3 contains 17 residues. Germline CDR1 SQVTM, CDR2 ANQGSEA. Recruits, aged roughly 18 to 95 years, lived in 20 to 30 US areas. This chain joins TRBV29-1 and TRBJ2-7; 9 bases fit TRBD1. This TCR was sampled from a woman in her 30s with acute COVID-19. The sample comprised PBMCs or T cells enriched from blood (not recorded which). CDR3 DNA sequence: TGCAGCGTTGAAGTTGTGCACCGGGACAGGGTAGGCTACGAGCAGTACTTC. This sequence encodes CSVEVVHRDRVGYEQYF.